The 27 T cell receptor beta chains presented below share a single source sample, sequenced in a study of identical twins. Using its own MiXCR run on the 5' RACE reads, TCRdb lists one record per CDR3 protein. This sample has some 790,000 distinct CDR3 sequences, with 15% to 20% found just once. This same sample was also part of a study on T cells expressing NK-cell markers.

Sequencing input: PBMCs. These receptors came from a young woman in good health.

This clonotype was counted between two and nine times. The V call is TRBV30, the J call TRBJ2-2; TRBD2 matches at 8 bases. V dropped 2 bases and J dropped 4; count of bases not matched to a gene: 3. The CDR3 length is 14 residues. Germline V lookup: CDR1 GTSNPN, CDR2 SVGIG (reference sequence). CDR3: CAWSLLAGTGELFF. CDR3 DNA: TGTGCCTGGAGTCTCCTAGCGGGCACCGGGGAGCTGTTTTTT.

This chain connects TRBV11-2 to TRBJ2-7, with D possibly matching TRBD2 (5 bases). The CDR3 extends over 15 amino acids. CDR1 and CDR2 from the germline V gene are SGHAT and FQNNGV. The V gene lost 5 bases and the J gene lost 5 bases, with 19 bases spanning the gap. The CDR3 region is CASSPRSTTRDEQYF. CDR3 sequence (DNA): TGTGCCAGCAGCCCGCGGTCAACAACTAGGGACGAGCAGTACTTC.

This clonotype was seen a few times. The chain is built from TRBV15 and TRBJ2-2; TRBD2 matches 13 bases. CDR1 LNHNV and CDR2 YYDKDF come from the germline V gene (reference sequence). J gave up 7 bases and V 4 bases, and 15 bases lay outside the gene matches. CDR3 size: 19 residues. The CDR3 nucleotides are TGTGCCACCAGCATAAATGTGTGGACTAGCGGGAGACGGGGCGGGGAGCTGTTTTTT. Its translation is CATSINVWTSGRRGGELFF.

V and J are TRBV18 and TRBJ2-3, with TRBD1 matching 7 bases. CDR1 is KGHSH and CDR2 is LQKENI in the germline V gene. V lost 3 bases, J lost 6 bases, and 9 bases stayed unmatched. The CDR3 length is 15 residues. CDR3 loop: CASSPTITGADTQYF. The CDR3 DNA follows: TGTGCCAGCTCACCTACTATTACAGGGGCGGATACGCAGTATTTT.

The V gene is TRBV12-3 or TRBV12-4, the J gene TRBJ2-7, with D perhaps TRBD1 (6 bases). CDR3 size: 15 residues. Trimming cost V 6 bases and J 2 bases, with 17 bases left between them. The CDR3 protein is CASSPGHIIPYEQYF. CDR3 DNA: TGTGCCAGCAGCCCGGGACACATTATACCCTACGAGCAGTACTTC.

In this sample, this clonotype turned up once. CDR3 sequence reads: CASSLSKAAYTGELFF. For the CDR3, the DNA is TGTGCCAGCAGTTTATCGAAGGCGGCTTACACCGGGGAGCTGTTTTTT. The chain couples TRBV27 to TRBJ2-2; no clear D gene. The germline CDR1 and CDR2 sequences are MNHEY and SMNVEV (reference sequence). With 0 bases removed from V and 3 bases from J, the gap between germline ends came to 11 bases. This CDR3 region has 16 residues.

The CDR3 DNA follows: TGTGCCAGCAGGCGCAGGACAGGGGATTATGGCTACACCTTC. It yields the protein CASRRRTGDYGYTF. The chain is built from TRBV2 and TRBJ1-2, with TRBD1 matching 9 bases. This CDR3 is built from 14 residues. V was pared by 6 bases and J by 5 bases, with 7 bases of the junction left unmatched. Germline V CDR1 and CDR2: SNHLY, FYNNEI.

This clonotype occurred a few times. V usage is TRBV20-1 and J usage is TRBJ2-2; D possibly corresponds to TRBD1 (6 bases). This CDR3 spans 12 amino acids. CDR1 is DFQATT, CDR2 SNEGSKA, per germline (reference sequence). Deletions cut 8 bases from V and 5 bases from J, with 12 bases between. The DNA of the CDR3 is TGCAGTTCCTCCAGGGGTACCGGGGAGCTGTTTTTT. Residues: CSSSRGTGELFF.

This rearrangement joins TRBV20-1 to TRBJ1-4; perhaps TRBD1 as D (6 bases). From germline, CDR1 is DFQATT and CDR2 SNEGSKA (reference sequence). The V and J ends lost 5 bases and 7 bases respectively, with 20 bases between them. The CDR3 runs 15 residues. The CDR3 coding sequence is TGCAGTGCTCGGCAGGAGGGGGGGTGGAGTGAAAAACTGTTTTTT. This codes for CSARQEGGWSEKLFF.

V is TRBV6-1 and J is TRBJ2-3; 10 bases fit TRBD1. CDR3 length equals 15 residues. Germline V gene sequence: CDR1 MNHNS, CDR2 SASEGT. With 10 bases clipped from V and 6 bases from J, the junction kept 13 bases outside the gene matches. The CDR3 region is CATDPTGTGVDTQYF. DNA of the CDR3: TGTGCCACCGACCCCACCGGGACAGGGGTCGATACGCAGTATTTT.

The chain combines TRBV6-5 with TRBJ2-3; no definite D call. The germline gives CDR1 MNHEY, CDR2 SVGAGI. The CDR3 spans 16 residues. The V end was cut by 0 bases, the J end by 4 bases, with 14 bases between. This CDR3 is CASSYSDSPSADTQYF. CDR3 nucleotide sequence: TGTGCCAGCAGTTACTCAGACTCTCCTAGTGCAGATACGCAGTATTTT.

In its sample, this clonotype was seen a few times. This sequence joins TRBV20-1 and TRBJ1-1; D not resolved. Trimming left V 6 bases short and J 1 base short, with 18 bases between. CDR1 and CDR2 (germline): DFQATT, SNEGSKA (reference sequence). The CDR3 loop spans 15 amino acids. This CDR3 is CSATDPDKGNTEAFF. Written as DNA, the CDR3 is TGCAGTGCCACCGACCCCGACAAAGGGAACACTGAAGCTTTCTTT.

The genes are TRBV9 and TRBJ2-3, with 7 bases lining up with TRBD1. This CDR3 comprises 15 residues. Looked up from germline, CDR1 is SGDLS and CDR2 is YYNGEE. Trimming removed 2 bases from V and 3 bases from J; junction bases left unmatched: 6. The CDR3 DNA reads TGTGCCAGCAGCGTGACAGGGATGTATACAGATACGCAGTATTTT. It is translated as CASSVTGMYTDTQYF.

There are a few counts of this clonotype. CDR3 sequence (DNA): TGTGCCAGCAGCCCCCCGGCGAACGCTAGGCAGTACTTC. Translation: CASSPPANARQYF. The V and J genes are TRBV12-3 or TRBV12-4 and TRBJ2-7; D remains unclear. The V end lost 6 bases, the J end lost 9 bases, and 18 bases lay between the germline ends. CDR3 length: 13 amino acids.

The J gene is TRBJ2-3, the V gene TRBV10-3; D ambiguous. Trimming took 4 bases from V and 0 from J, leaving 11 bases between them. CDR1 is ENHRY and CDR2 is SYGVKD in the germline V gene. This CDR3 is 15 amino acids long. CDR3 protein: CAISGAGFSTDTQYF. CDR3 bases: TGTGCCATCAGTGGCGCAGGCTTTAGCACAGATACGCAGTATTTT.

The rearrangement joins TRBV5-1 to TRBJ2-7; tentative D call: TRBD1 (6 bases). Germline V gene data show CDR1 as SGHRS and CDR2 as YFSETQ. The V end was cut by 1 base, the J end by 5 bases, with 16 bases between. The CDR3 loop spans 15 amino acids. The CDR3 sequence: CASSLNTGKVDEQYF. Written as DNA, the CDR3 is TGCGCCAGCAGCTTGAACACAGGGAAGGTCGACGAGCAGTACTTC.

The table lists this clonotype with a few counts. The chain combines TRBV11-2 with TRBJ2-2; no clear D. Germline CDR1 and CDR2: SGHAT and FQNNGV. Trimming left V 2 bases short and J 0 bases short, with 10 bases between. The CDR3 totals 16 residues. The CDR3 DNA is TGTGCCAGCAGCTTATGGGCGGTTACGAACACCGGGGAGCTGTTTTTT. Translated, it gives CASSLWAVTNTGELFF.

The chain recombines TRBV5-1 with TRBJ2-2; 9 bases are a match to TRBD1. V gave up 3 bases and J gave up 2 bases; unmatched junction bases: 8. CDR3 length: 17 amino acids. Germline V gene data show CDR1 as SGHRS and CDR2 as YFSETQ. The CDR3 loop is CASSYLNRGQNTGELFF. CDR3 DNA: TGCGCCAGCAGCTACCTAAACAGGGGGCAAAACACCGGGGAGCTGTTTTTT.

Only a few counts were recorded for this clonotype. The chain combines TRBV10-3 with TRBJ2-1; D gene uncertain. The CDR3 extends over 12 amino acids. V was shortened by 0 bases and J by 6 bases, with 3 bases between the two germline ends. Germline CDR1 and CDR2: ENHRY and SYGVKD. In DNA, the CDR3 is TGTGCCATCAGTGAGTCATTCAATGAGCAGTTCTTC. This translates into CAISESFNEQFF.

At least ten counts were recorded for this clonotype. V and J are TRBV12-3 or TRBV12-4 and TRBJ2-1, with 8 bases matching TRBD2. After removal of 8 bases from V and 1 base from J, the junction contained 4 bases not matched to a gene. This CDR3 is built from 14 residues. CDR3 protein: CASSPSGSYNEQFF. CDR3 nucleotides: TGTGCCAGCTCTCCTAGCGGGTCCTACAATGAGCAGTTCTTC.

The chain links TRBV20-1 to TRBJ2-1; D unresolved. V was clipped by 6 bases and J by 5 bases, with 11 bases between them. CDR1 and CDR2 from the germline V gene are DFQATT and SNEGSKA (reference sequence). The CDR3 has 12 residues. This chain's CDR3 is CSAVDRNNEQFF. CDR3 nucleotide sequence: TGCAGTGCGGTGGACCGAAACAATGAGCAGTTCTTC.

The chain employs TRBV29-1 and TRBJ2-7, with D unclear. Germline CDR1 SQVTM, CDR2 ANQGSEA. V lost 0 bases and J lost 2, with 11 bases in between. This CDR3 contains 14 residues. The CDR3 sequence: CSVEETFPTYEQYF. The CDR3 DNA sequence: TGCAGCGTTGAAGAGACCTTCCCGACCTACGAGCAGTACTTC.

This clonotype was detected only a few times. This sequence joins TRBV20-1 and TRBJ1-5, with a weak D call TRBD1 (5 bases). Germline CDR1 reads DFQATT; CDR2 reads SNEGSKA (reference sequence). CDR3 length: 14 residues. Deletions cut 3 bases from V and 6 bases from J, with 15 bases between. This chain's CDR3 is CSARPLGGTQPQHF. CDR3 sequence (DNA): TGCAGTGCTAGGCCCTTGGGGGGGACTCAGCCCCAGCATTTT.

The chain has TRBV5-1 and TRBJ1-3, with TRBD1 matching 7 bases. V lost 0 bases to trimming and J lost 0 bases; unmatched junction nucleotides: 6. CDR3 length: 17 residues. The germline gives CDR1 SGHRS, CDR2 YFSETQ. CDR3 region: CASSLAGQMSSGNTIYF. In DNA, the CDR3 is TGCGCCAGCAGCTTGGCGGGACAGATGAGCTCTGGAAACACCATATATTTT.

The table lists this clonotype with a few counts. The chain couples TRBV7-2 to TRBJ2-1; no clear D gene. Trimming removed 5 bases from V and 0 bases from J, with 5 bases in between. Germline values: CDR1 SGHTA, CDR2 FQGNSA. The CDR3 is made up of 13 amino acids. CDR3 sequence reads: CASSPASYNEQFF. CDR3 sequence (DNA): TGTGCCAGCAGCCCCGCCTCCTACAATGAGCAGTTCTTC.

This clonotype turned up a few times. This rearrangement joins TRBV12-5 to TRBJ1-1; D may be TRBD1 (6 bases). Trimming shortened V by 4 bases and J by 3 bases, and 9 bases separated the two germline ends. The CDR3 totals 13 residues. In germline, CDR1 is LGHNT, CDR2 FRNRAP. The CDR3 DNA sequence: TGTGCTAGTGGTTCGACAGGTTACACTGAAGCTTTCTTT. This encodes CASGSTGYTEAFF.

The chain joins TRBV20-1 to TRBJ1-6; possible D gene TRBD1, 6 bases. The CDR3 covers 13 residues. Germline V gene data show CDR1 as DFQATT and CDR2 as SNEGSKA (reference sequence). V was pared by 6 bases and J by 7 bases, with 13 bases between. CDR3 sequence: CSAPQQGNSPLHF. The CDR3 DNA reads TGCAGTGCCCCCCAACAGGGAAATTCACCCCTCCACTTT.